The clone carrying this TCR beta chain is termed medium-sized. The CDR3 contains 15 residues. CDR1 and CDR2 (germline): LNHDA, SQIVND (reference sequence). V shed 3 bases and J shed 3 bases, with 12 bases lying between them. The record originates from a study of CXCR3 chemokines and chemotherapy response in bladder cancer. MiXCR was run by TCRdb on the PCR reads, yielding one entry per CDR3 protein. The sample has a few thousand distinct CDR3 sequences, 13% to 15% seen once. Sample acquisition took place from a patient whose treatment included neoadjuvant chemotherapy. The chain has TRBV19 and TRBJ2-1; unclear D gene. This TCR was sampled from a human donor with bladder cancer that responded to neoadjuvant chemotherapy. The CDR3: CASSIAAFIYNEQFF. For the CDR3, the DNA is TGTGCCAGTAGTATTGCGGCCTTTATCTACAATGAGCAGTTCTTC. The variable domain in full, with the rest retrieved from reference TRBV19 and TRBJ2-1, is DGGITQSPKYLFRKEGQNVTLSCEQNLNHDAMYWYRQDPGQGLRLIYYSQIVNDFQKGDIAEGYSVSREKKESFPLTVTSAQKNPTAFYLCASSIAAFIYNEQFFGPGTRLTVL.